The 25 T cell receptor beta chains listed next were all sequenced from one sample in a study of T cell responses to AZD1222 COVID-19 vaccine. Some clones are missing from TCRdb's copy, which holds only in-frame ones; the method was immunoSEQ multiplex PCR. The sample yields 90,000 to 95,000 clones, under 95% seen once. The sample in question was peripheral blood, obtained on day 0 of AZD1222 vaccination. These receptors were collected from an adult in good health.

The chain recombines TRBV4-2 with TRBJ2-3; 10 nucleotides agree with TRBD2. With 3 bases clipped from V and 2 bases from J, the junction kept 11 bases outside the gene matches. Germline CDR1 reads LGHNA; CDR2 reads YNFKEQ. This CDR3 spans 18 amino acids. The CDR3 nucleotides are TGTGCCAGCAGCCAGAGTCCGGGACTAGCGACGGCCACAGATACGCAGTATTTT. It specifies CASSQSPGLATATDTQYF.

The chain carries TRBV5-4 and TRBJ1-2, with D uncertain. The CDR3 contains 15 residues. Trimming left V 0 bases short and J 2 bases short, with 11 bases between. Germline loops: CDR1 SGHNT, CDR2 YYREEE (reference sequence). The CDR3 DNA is TGTGCCAGCAGCTTGGCTCCGGCGGTGAACTATGGCTACACCTTC. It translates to CASSLAPAVNYGYTF. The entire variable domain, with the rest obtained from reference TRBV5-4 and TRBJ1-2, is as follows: ETGVTQSPTHLIKTRGQQVTLRCSSQSGHNTVSWYQQALGQGPQFIFQYYREEENGRGNFPPRFSGLQFPNYSSELNVNALELDDSALYLCASSLAPAVNYGYTFGSGTRLTVV.

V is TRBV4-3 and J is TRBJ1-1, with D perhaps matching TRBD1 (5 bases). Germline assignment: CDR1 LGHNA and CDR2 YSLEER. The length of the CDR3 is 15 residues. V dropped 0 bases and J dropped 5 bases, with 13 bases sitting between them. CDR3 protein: CASSQDLMRGTEAFF. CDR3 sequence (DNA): TGCGCCAGCAGCCAAGATCTGATGAGGGGAACTGAAGCTTTCTTT.

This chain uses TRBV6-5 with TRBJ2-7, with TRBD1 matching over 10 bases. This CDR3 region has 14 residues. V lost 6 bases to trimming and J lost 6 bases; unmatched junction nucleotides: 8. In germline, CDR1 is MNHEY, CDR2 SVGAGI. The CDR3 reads CASSSGTGVSEQYF. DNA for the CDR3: TGTGCCAGCAGCTCTGGGACAGGGGTTTCCGAGCAGTACTTC.

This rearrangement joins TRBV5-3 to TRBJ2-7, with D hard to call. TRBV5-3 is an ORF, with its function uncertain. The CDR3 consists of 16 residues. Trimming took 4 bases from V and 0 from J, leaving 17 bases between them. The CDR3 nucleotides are TGTGCCAGAAGCCCCGTCCTATCGACGAACTCCTACGAGCAGTACTTC. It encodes CARSPVLSTNSYEQYF.

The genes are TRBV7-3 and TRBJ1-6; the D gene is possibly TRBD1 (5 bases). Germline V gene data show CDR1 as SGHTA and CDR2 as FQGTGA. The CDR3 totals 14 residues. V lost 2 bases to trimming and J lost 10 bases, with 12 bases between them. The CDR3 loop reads CASSLDWTSSPLHF. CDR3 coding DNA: TGTGCCAGCAGCTTAGATTGGACAAGCTCACCCCTCCACTTT.

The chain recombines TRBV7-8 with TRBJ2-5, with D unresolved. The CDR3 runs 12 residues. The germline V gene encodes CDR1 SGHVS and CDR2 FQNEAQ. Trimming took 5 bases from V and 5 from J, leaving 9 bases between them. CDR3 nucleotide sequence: TGTGCCAGCAGCCCGTTTTCGGAGACCCAGTACTTC. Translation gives CASSPFSETQYF.

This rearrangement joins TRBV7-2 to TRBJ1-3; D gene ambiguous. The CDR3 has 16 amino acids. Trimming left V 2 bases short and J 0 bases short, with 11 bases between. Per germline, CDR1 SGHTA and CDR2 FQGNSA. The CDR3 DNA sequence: TGTGCCAGCAGCTTATGGGCCGCGAGCTCTGGAAACACCATATATTTT. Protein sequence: CASSLWAASSGNTIYF.

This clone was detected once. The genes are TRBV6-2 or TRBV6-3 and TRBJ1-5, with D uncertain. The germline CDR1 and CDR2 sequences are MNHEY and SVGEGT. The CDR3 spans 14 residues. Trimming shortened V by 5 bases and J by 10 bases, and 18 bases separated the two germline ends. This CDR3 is CASSTLGGSSPQHF. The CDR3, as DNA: TGTGCCAGCAGTACCCTGGGAGGGTCAAGCCCCCAGCATTTT.

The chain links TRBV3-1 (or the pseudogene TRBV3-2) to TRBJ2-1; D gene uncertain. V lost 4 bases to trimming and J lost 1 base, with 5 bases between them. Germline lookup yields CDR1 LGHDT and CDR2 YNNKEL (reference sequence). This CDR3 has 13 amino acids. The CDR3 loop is CASSLRSYNEQFF. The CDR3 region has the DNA TGTGCCAGCAGCCTTCGGTCCTACAATGAGCAGTTCTTC.

CDR3: CASSISGLSGNTIYF. The CDR3 nucleotides are TGTGCCAGTAGTATATCTGGCTTGTCTGGAAACACCATATATTTT. The chain joins TRBV19 to TRBJ1-3; D ambiguous. This CDR3 has 15 residues. The V gene's germline CDR1 is LNHDA and CDR2 SQIVND (reference sequence). Trimming pared 2 bases from V and 1 base from J, leaving 9 bases between.

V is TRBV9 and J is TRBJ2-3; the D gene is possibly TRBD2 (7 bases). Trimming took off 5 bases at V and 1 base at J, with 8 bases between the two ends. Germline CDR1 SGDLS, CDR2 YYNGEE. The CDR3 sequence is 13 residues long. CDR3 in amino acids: CASRGGGTDTQYF. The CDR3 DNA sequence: TGTGCCAGCAGAGGGGGGGGCACAGATACGCAGTATTTT. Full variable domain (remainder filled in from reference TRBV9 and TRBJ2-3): DSGVTQTPKHLITATGQRVTLRCSPRSGDLSVYWYQQSLDQGLQFLIQYYNGEERAKGNILERFSAQQFPDLHSELNLSSLELGDSALYFCASRGGGTDTQYFGPGTRLTVL.

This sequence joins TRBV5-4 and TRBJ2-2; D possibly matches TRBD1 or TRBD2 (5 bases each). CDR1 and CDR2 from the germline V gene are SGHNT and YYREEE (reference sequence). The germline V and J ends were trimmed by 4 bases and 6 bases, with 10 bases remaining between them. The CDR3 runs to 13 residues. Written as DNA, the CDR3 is TGTGCCAGCAGCCCCTGGGGGTCCGGGGAGCTGTTTTTT. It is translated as CASSPWGSGELFF.

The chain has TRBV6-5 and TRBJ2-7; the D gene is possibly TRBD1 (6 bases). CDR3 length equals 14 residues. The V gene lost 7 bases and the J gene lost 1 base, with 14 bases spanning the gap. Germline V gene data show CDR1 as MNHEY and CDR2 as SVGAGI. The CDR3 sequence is CASTRGVGSYEQYF. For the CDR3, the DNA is TGTGCCAGCACCAGGGGTGTTGGATCCTACGAGCAGTACTTC.

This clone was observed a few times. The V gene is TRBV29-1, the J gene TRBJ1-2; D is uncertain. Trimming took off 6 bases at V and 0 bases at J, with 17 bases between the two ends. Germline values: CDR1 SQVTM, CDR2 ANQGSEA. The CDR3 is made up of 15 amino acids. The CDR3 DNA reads TGCAGCGTCGACTCGTCCCGGTTTGCTAACTATGGCTACACCTTC. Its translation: CSVDSSRFANYGYTF.

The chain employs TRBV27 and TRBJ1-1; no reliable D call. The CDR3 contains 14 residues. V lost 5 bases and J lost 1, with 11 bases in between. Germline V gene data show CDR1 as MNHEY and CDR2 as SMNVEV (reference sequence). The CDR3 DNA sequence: TGTGCCAGCAGTCCCCTAGGACGGAACACTGAAGCTTTCTTT. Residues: CASSPLGRNTEAFF.

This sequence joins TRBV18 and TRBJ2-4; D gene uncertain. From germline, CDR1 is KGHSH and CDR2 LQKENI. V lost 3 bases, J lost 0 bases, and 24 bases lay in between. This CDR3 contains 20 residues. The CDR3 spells CASSPNFKPRAAIAKNIQYF. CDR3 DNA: TGTGCCAGCTCACCGAATTTTAAACCACGTGCGGCGATAGCCAAAAACATTCAGTACTTC.

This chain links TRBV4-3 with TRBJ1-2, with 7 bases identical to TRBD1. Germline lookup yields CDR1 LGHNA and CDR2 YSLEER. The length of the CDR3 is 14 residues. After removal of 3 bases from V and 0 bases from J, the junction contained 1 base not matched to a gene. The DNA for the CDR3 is TGCGCCAGCAGCCAGGGGACAGCTAACTATGGCTACACCTTC. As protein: CASSQGTANYGYTF.

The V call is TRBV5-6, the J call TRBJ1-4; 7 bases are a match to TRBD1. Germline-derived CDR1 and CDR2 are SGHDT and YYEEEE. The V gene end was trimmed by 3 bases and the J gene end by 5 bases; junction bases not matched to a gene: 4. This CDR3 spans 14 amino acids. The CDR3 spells CASSYGTENEKLFF. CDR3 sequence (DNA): TGTGCCAGCAGCTATGGGACAGAGAATGAAAAACTGTTTTTT.

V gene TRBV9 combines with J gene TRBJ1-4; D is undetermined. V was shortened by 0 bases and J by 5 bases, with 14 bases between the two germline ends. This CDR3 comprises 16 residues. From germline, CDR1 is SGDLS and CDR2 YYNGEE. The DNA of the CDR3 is TGTGCCAGCAGCGTAGGAGGTGGAGGACTCAATGAAAAACTGTTTTTT. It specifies CASSVGGGGLNEKLFF. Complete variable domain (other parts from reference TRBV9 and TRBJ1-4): DSGVTQTPKHLITATGQRVTLRCSPRSGDLSVYWYQQSLDQGLQFLIQYYNGEERAKGNILERFSAQQFPDLHSELNLSSLELGDSALYFCASSVGGGGLNEKLFFGSGTQLSVL.

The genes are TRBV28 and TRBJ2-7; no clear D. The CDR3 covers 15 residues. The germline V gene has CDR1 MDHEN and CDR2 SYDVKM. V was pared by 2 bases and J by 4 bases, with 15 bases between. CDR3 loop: CASSLGGRGSYEQYF. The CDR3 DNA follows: TGTGCCAGCAGTTTAGGCGGCCGAGGATCGTACGAGCAGTACTTC.

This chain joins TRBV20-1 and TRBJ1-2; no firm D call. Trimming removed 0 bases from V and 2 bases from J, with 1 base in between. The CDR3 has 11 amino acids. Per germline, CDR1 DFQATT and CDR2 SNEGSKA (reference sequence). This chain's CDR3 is CSARENYGYTF. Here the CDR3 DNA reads TGCAGTGCTAGAGAGAACTATGGCTACACCTTC.

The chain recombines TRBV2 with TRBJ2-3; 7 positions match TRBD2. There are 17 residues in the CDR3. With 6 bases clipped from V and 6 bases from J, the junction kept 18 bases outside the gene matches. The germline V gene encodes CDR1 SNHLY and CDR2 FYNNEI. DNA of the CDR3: TGTGCCAGCAGCCCTGGGGTCGCGGGGGATAGGAGGGATACGCAGTATTTT. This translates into CASSPGVAGDRRDTQYF.

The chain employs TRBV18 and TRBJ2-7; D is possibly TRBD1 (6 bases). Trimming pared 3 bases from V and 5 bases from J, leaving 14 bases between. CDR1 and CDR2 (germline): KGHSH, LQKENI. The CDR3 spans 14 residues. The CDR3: CASSPTTGRHEQYF. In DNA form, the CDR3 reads TGTGCCAGCTCACCGACGACAGGTAGACACGAGCAGTACTTC.

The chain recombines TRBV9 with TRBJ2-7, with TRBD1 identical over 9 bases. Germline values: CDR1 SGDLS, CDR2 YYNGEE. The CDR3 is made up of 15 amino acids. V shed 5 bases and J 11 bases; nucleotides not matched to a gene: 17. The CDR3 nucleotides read TGTGCCAGCAGTCGAGGACAGGGGAGTTCGTCAGGGGAGTACTTC. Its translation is CASSRGQGSSSGEYF.